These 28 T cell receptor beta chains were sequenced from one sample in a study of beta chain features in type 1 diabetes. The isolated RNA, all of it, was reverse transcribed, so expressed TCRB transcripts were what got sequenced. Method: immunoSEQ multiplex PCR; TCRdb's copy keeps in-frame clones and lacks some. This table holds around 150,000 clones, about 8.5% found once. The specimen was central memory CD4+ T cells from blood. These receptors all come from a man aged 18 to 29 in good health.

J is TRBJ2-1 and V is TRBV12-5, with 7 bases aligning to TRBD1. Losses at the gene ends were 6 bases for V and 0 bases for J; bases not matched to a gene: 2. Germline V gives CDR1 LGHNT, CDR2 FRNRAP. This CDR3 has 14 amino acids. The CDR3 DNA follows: TGTGCTAGTGGGGGACAGAGCTCCTACAATGAGCAGTTCTTC. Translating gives CASGGQSSYNEQFF.

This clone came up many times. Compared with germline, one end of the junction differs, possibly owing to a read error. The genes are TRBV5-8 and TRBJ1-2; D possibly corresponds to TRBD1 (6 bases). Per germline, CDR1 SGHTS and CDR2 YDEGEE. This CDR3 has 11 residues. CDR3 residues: CASSLATRTAF. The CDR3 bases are TGTGCCAGCAGCTTGGCAACTAGGACAGCCTTC.

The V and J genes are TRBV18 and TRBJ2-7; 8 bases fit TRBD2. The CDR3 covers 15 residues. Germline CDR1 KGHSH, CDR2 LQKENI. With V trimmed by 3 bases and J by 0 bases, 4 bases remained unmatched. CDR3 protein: CASSPTAGVSYEQYF. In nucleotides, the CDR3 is TGTGCCAGCTCACCTACAGCGGGAGTCTCCTACGAGCAGTACTTC.

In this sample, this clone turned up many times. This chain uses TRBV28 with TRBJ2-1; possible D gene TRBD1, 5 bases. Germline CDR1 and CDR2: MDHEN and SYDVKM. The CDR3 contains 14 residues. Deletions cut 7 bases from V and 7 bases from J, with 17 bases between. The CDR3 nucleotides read TGTGCCAGCACCTTTCCCGGACAACGGAATGAGCAGTTCTTC. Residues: CASTFPGQRNEQFF.

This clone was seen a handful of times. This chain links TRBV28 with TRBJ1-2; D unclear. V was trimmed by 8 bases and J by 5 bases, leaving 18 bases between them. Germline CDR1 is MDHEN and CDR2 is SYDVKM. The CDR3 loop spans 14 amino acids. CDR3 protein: CASSPGGGPYGYTF. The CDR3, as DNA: TGTGCCAGCTCACCGGGTGGAGGACCGTATGGCTACACCTTC.

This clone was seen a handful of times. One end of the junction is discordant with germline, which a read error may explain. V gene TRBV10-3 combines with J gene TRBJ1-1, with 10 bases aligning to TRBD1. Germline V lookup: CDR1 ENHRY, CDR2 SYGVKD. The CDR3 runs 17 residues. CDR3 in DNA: TGTGCCATCAGTGAACGGGGACAGGGGATCCAGAACGCTGAAGCTTTCTTT. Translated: CAISERGQGIQNAEAFF.

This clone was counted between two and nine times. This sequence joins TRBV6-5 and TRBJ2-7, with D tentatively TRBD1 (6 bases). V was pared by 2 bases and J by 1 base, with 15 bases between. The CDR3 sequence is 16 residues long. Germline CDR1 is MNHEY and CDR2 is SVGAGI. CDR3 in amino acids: CASSYRSRQVSYEQYF. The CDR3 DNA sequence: TGTGCCAGCAGTTACCGATCCAGACAGGTATCCTACGAGCAGTACTTC.

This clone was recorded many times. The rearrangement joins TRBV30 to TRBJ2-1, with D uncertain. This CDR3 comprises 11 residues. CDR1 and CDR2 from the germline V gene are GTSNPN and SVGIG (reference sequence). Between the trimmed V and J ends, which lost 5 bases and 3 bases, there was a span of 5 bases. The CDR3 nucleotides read TGTGCCTGGTCGTTCTACAATGAGCAGTTCTTC. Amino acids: CAWSFYNEQFF.

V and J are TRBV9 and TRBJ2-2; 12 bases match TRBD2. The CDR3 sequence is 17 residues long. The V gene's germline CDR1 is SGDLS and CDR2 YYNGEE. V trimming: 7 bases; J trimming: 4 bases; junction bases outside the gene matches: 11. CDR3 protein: CASRSYTLAGGTGELFF. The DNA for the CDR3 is TGTGCCAGCCGCTCATATACACTAGCGGGGGGCACCGGGGAGCTGTTTTTT.

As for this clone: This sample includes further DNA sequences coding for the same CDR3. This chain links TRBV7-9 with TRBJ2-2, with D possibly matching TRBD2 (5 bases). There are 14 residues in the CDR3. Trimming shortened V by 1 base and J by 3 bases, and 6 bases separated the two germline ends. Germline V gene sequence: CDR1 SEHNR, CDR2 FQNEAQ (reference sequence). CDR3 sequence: CASSLELDTGELFF. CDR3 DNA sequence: TGTGCCAGCAGCTTAGAACTAGACACCGGGGAGCTGTTTTTT.

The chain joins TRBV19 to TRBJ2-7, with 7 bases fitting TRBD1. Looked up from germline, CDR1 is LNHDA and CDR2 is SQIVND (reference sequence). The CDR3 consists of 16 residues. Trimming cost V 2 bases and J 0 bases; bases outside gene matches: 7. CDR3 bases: TGTGCCAGTAGTATACAAGGGGGCCAAATCTCCTACGAGCAGTACTTC. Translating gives CASSIQGGQISYEQYF. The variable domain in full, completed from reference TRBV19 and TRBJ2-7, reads DGGITQSPKYLFRKEGQNVTLSCEQNLNHDAMYWYRQDPGQGLRLIYYSQIVNDFQKGDIAEGYSVSREKKESFPLTVTSAQKNPTAFYLCASSIQGGQISYEQYFGPGTRLTVT.

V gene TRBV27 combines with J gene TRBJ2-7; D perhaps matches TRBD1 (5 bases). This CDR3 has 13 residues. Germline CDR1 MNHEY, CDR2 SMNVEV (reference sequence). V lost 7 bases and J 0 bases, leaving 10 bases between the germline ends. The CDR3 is CASKQGHSYEQYF. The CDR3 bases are TGTGCCAGCAAGCAGGGCCACTCCTACGAGCAGTACTTC.

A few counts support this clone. The DNA for the CDR3 is TGTGCCAGCAGCCCCCCACCGGGACTCCTCTATGGCTACACCTTC. Translated, it gives CASSPPPGLLYGYTF. V gene TRBV5-6 combines with J gene TRBJ1-2; possibly TRBD1 for D (5 bases). V lost 4 bases, J lost 4 bases, and 17 bases lay in between. The CDR3 contains 15 residues. CDR1 SGHDT and CDR2 YYEEEE come from the germline V gene.

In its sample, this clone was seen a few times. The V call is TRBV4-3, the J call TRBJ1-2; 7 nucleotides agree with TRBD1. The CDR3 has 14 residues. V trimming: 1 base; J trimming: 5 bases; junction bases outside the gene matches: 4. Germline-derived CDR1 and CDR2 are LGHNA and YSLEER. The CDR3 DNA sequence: TGCGCCAGCAGCCAAGTGGGACAGAGATATGGCTACACCTTC. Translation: CASSQVGQRYGYTF.

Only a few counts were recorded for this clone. CDR3 sequence reads: CASSQPRRGSDEQYF. The CDR3, as DNA: TGTGCCAGCAGCCAGCCCCGAAGAGGGAGCGACGAGCAGTACTTC. V is TRBV4-2 and J is TRBJ2-7, with D perhaps TRBD2 (5 bases). This CDR3 has 15 residues. Germline CDR1 LGHNA, CDR2 YNFKEQ. V gave up 3 bases and J gave up 5 bases, with 17 bases separating them.

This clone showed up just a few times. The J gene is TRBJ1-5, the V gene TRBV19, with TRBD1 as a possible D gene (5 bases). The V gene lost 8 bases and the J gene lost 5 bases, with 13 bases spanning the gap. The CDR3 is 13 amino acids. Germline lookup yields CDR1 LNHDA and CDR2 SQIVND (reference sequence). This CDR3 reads CASSGSLDQPQHF. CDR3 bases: TGTGCCAGTTCAGGGTCTTTAGATCAGCCCCAGCATTTT.

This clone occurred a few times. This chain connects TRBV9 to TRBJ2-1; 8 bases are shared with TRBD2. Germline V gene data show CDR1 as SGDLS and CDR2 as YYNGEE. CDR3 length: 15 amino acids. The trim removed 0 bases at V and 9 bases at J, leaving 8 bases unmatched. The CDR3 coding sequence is TGTGCCAGCAGCGTAGCTTCAGCGGGAGAGTTTGAGCAGTTCTTC. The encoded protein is CASSVASAGEFEQFF.

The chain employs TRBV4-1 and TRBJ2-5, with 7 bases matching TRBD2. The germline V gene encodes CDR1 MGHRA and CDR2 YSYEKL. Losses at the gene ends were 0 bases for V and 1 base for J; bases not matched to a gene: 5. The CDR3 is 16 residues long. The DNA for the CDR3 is TGCGCCAGCAGCCAAGATCCATGGGGGGGCCAAGAGACCCAGTACTTC. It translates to CASSQDPWGGQETQYF.

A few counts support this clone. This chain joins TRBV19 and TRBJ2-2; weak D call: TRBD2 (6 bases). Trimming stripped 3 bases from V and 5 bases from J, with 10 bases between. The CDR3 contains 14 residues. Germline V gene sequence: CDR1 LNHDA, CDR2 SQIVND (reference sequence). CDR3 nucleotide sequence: TGTGCCAGTAGTATTTTTGGAGGGACCGGGGAGCTGTTTTTT. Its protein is CASSIFGGTGELFF.

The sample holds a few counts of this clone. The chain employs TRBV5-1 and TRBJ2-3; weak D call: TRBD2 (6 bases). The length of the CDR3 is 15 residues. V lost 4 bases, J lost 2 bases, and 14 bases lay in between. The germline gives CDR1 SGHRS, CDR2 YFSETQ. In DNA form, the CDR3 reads TGCGCCAGCAGCGGGGGGACTTACAACACAGATACGCAGTATTTT. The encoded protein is CASSGGTYNTDTQYF.

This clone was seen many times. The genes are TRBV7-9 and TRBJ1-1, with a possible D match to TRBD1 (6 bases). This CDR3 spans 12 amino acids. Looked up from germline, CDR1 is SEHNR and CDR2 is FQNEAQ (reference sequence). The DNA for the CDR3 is TGTGCGATCAAAGGGGGGGGCACTGAAGCTTTCTTT. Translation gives CAIKGGGTEAFF.

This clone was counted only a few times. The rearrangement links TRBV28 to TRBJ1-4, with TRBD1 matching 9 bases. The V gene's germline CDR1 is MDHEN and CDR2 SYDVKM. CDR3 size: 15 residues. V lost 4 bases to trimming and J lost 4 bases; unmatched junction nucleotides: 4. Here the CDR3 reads CASSSGGQGNEKLFF. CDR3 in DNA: TGTGCCAGCAGTTCAGGGGGACAGGGTAATGAAAAACTGTTTTTT.

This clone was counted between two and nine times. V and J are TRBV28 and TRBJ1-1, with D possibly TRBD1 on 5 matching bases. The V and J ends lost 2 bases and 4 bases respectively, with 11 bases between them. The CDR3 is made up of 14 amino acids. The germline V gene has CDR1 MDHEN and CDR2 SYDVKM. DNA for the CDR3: TGTGCCAGCAGTTTAAAACGGGGGGGCACTGAAGCTTTCTTT. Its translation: CASSLKRGGTEAFF.

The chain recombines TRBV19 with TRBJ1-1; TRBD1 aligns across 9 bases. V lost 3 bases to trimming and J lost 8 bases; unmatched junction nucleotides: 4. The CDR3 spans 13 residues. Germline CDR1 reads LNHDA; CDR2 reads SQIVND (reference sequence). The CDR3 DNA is TGTGCCAGTAGTATCGGACAGGGGTTCGAAGCTTTCTTT. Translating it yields CASSIGQGFEAFF.

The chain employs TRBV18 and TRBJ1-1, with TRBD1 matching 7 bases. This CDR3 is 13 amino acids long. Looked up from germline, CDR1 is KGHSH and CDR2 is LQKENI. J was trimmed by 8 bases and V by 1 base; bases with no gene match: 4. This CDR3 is CASSPRGQAEAFF. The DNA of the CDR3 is TGTGCCAGCTCACCACGAGGACAGGCAGAAGCTTTCTTT.

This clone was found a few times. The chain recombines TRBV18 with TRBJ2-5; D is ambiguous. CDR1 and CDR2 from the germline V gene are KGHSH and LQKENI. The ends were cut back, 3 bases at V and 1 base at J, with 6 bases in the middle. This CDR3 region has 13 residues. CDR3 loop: CASSPNSQETQYF. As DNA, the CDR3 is TGTGCCAGCTCACCCAACAGCCAAGAGACCCAGTACTTC.

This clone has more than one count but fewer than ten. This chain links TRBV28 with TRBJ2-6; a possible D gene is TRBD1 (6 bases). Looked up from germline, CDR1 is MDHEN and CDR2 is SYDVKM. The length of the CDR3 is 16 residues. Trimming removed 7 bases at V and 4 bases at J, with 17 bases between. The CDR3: CASTGRGSAGANVLTF. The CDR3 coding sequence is TGTGCCAGCACCGGCAGGGGCTCAGCCGGGGCCAACGTCCTGACTTTC.

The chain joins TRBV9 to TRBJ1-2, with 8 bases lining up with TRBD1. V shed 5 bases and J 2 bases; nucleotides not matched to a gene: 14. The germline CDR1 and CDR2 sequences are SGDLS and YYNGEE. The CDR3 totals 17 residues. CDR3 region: CASREGDRFGGNYGYTF. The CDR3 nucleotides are TGTGCCAGCAGAGAAGGGGACAGGTTCGGAGGAAACTATGGCTACACCTTC.